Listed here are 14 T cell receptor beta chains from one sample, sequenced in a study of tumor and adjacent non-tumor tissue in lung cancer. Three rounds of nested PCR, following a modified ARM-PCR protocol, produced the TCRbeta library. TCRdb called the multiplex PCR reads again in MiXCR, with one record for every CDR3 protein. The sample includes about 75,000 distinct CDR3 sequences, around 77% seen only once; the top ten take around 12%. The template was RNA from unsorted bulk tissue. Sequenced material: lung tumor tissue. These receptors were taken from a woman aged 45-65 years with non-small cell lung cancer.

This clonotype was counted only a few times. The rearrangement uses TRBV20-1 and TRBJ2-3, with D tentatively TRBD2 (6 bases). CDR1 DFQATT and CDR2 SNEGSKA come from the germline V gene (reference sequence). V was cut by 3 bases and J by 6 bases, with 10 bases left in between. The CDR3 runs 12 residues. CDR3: CSASSLADTQYF. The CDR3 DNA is TGCAGTGCTAGTTCCCTAGCGGATACGCAGTATTTT.

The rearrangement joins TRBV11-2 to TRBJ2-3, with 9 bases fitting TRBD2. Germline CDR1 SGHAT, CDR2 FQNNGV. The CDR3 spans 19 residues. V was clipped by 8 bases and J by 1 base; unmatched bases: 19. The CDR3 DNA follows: TGTGCCAGCGACTTAGATGTAGCGGGAGTAGGATGTGGCACAGATACGCAGTATTTT. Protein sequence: CASDLDVAGVGCGTDTQYF.

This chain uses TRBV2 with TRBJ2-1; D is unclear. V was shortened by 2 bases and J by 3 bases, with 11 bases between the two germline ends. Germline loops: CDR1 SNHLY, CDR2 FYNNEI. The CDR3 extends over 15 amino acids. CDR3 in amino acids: CASSEIKAFYNEQFF. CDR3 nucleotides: TGTGCCAGCAGTGAAATTAAAGCATTCTACAATGAGCAGTTCTTC.

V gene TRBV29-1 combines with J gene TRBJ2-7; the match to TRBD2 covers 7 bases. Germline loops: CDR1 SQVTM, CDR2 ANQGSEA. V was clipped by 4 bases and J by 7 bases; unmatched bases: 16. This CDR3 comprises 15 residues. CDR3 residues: CSVAAETSCGGEQYF. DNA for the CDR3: TGCAGCGTTGCCGCCGAGACTAGCTGTGGGGGTGAGCAGTACTTC.

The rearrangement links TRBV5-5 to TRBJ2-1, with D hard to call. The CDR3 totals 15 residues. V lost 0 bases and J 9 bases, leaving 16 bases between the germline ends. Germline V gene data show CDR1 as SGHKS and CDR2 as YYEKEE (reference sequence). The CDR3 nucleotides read TGTGCCAGCAGCTTGGTCAGAGGTTCCCTCAGTGAGCAGTTCTTC. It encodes CASSLVRGSLSEQFF.

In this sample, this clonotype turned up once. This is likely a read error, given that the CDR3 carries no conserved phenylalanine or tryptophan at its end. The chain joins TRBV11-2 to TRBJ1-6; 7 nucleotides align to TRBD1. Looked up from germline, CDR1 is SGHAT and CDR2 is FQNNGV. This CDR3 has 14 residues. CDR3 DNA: TGTGCCAGCGGCTTAGACAGGGCTAATTCACCCCTCCACTAT. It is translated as CASGLDRANSPLHY.

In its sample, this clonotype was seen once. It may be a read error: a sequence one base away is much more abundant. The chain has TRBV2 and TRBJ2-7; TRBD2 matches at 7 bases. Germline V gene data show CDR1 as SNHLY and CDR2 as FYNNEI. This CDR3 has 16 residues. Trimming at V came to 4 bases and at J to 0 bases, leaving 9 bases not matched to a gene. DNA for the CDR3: TGTGCCAGCAGTGGGCTTGAGGGACTAAGCTCCTACGAGCAGTACTTC. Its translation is CASSGLEGLSSYEQYF.

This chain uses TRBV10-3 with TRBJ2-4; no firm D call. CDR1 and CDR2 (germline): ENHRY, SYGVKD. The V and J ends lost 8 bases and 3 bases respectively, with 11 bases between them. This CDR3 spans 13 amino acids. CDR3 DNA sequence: TGTGCCATCCAAACGTGGAGCAAAAACATTCAGTACTTC. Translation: CAIQTWSKNIQYF.

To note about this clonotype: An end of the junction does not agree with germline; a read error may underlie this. The CDR3 region is CSTSVRDPSYNSPLHF. The CDR3 nucleotides read TGCAGTACTAGTGTCCGGGACCCCTCCTATAATTCACCCCTCCACTTT. The V call is TRBV20-1, the J call TRBJ1-6, with D perhaps TRBD1 (5 bases). This CDR3 comprises 16 residues. In germline, CDR1 is DFQATT, CDR2 SNEGSKA (reference sequence).

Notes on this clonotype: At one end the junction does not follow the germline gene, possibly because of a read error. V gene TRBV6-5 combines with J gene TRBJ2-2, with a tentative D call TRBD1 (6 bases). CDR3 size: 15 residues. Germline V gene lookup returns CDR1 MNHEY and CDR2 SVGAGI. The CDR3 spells CVSRMGATSPGELFF. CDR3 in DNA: TGTGTCAGCAGAATGGGGGCTACGTCCCCAGGGGAGCTGTTTTTT.

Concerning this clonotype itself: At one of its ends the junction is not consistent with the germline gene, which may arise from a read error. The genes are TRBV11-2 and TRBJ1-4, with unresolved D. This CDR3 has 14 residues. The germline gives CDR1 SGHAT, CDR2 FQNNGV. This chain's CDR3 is CASSLTSTNAKLFF. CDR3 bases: TGTGCCAGCAGCCTGACCTCAACTAATGCAAAACTGTTTTTT.

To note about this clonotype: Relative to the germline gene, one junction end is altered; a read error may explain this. The CDR3 DNA reads as TGTGCCAGCAGCTTGGTGGGCAAGACCTCTGGGGCCGACGTCCTGACTTTC. This encodes CASSLVGKTSGADVLTF. V and J are TRBV5-5 and TRBJ2-6, with D possibly TRBD1 on 5 matching bases. This CDR3 is 17 amino acids long. Germline V gene lookup returns CDR1 SGHKS and CDR2 YYEKEE (reference sequence).

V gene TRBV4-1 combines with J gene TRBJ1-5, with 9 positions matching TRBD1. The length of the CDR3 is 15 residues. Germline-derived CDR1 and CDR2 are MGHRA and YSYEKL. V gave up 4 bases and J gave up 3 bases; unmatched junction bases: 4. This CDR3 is CASSRGDRDNQPQHF. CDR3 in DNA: TGCGCCAGCAGCCGAGGGGACAGGGACAATCAGCCCCAGCATTTT.

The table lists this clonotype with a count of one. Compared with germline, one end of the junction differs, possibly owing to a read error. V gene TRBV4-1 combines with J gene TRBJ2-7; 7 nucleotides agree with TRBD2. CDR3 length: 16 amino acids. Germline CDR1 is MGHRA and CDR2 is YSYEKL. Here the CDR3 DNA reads TGCGCCAGCAGCCAGGATAGGATTAGCGGGTTCTACGAGCACTACTTC. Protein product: CASSQDRISGFYEHYF.